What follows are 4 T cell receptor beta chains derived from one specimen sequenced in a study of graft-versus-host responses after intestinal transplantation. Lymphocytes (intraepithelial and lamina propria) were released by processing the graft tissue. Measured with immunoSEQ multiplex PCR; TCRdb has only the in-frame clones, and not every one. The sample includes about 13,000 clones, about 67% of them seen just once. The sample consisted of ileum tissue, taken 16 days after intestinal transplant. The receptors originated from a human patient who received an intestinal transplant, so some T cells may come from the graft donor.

CDR3 in DNA: TGTGCCAGCAGCCGGGTAGCACCTCCTTACCCTGAAGCTTTCTTT. Amino acid sequence: CASSRVAPPYPEAFF. V and J are TRBV6-5 and TRBJ1-1; no reliable D call. Trimming cost V 6 bases and J 6 bases, with 20 bases left between them. This CDR3 spans 15 amino acids. Germline V CDR1 and CDR2: MNHEY, SVGAGI.

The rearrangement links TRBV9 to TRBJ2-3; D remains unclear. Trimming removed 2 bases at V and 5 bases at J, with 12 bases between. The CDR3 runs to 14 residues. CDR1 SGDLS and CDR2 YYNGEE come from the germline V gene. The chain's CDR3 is CASSVLTSGDTQYF. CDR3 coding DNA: TGTGCCAGCAGCGTTTTGACCTCGGGAGATACGCAGTATTTT.

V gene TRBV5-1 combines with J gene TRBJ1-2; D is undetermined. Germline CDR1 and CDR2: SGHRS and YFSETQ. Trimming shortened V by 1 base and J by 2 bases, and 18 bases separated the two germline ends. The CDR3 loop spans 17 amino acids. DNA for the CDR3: TGCGCCAGCAGCTTGCTAGGCAGGTTAACGGGGAACTATGGCTACACCTTC. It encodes CASSLLGRLTGNYGYTF.

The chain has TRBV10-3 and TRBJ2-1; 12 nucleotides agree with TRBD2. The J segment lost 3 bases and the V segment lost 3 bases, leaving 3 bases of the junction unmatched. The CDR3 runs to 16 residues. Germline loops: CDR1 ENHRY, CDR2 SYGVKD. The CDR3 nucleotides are TGTGCCATCAGTGACTTGACTAGCGGGAGCTACAATGAGCAGTTCTTC. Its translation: CAISDLTSGSYNEQFF.